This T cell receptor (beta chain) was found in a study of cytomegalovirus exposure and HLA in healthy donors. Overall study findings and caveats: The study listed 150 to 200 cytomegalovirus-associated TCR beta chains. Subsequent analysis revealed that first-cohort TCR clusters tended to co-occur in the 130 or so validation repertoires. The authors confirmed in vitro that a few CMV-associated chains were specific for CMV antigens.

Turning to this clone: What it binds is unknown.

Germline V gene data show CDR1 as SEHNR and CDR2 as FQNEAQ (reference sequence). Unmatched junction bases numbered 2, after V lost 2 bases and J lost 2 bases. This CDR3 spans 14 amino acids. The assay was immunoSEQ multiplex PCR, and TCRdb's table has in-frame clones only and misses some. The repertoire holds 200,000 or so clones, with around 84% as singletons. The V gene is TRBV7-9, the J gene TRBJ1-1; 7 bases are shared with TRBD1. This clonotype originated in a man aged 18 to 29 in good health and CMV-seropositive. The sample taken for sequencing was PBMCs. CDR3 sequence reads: CASSLPGGNTEAFF. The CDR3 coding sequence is TGTGCCAGCAGCTTACCAGGGGGTAACACTGAAGCTTTCTTT.